This TCR beta chain was identified in a study of Ad26.COV2.S vaccination and SARS-CoV-2 variants. Treatment here: around 19 received Ad26.COV2.S at low or high dose, single or two shots; 5 received placebo; per-sample allocation not given. The investigators took samples on day 63 after the first vaccine or placebo injection. Profiled with immunoSEQ multiplex PCR; TCRdb holds only in-frame clones, not every one. The table records roughly 450,000 clones, approximately 92% of them present only once. Trimming cost V 4 bases and J 2 bases, with 12 bases left between them. CDR3 size: 16 residues. The germline gives CDR1 KGHSH, CDR2 LQKENI.

The rearrangement links TRBV18 to TRBJ2-6; possible D gene TRBD1, 5 bases. This receptor was taken from a person aged 18 to 65 who received the Ad26.COV2.S COVID-19 vaccine or a placebo. This specimen consisted of peripheral blood, obtained in a trial of Ad26.COV2.S vaccine versus placebo. The CDR3 region is CASSLLQGPGANVLTF. CDR3 DNA sequence: TGTGCCAGCTCACTACTCCAGGGCCCTGGGGCCAACGTCCTGACTTTC.